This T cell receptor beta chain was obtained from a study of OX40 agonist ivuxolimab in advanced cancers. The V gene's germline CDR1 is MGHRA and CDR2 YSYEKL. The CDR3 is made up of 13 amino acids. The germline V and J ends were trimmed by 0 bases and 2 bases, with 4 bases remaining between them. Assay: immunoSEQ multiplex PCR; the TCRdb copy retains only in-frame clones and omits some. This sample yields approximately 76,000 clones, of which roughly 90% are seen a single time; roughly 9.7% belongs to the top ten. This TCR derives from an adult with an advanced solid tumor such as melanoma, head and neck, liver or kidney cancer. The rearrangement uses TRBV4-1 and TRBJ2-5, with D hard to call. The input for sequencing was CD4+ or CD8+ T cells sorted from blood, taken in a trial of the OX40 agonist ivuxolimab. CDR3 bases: TGCGCCAGCAGCCAAGATTCTCAAGAGACCCAGTACTTC. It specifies CASSQDSQETQYF.